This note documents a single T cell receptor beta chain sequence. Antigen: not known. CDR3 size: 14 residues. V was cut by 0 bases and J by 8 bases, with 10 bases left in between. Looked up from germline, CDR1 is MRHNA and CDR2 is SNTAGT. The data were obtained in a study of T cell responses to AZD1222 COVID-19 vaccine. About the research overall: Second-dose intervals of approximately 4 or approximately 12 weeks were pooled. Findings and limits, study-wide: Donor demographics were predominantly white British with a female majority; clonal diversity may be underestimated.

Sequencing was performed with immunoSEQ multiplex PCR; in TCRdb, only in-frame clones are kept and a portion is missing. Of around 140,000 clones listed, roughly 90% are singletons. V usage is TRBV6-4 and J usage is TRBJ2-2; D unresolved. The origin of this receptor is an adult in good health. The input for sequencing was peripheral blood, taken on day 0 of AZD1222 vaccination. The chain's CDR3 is CASSDSPSAGELFF. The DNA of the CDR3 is TGTGCCAGCAGTGACTCCCCCTCGGCTGGGGAGCTGTTTTTT.